The sequence of this T cell receptor (beta chain) was determined in a study of low-dose radiotherapy and immunotherapy resistance in tumors. Trimming took off 6 bases at V and 0 bases at J, with 15 bases between the two ends. CDR3 length: 16 residues. Germline CDR1 is MNHNY and CDR2 is SVGAGI (reference sequence). Documented time point: after trial treatment. The sample's treatment: LDRT plus nivolumab, ipilimumab, low-dose cyclophosphamide and aspirin (RACIN trial). Primers used for first-strand cDNA, a TRAV- and TRBV-specific set, covered both alpha and beta chains. TCRs were amplified for roughly 20 PCR cycles with a constant-region primer and V-primer adapter. The mRNA which had been isolated was amplified by in vitro transcription. MiXCR was run by TCRdb on the reads, yielding one entry per CDR3 protein. Of about 100,000 distinct CDR3 sequences listed, 20% to 25% were seen once; the top ten hold 4.1%.

This clonotype came up many times. The genes are TRBV6-6 and TRBJ1-3; D gene ambiguous. The clonotype originates from a male donor with prostate cancer. Sample: PBMCs, taken after low-dose radiotherapy plus immunotherapy. The CDR3 is CASSQNQGPSGNTIYF. Here the CDR3 DNA reads TGTGCCAGCAGCCAGAACCAAGGTCCCTCTGGAAACACCATATATTTT.